Below, 21 T cell receptor beta chains from the same sample are listed, as sequenced in a study of T-cell memory formation after mild COVID-19. MiXCR was run by TCRdb on the 5' RACE reads, yielding one entry per CDR3 protein. This table holds about 340,000 distinct CDR3 sequences, about 21% found once. Sequencing was done on a sample of PBMCs or a T cell subset sorted from them (not recorded which). These receptor sequences come from an adult woman who had mild COVID-19 (a few samples of this study predate the infection). Cell type and time point are not known.

The chain couples TRBV5-1 to TRBJ2-7; 13 nucleotides line up with TRBD2. In germline, CDR1 is SGHRS, CDR2 YFSETQ. CDR3 length equals 15 residues. The J segment lost 4 bases and the V segment lost 3 bases, leaving 4 bases of the junction unmatched. CDR3 sequence: CASSSGTSGMYEQYF. Written as DNA, the CDR3 is TGCGCCAGCAGCTCGGGGACTAGCGGGATGTACGAGCAGTACTTC.

Only a few counts were recorded for this clonotype. The chain couples TRBV9 to TRBJ2-1; 9 nucleotides agree with TRBD1. Unmatched junction bases numbered 4, after V lost 1 base and J lost 5 bases. Germline loops: CDR1 SGDLS, CDR2 YYNGEE. CDR3 length: 15 amino acids. CDR3 region: CASSVWTGVDNEQFF. The CDR3 DNA sequence: TGTGCCAGCAGCGTATGGACAGGGGTGGACAATGAGCAGTTCTTC.

The chain links TRBV4-2 to TRBJ2-3; D remains unclear. The CDR3 covers 16 residues. The germline V and J ends were trimmed by 1 base and 0 bases, with 11 bases remaining between them. In germline, CDR1 is LGHNA, CDR2 YNFKEQ. The CDR3 sequence is CASSQGGASSTDTQYF. The CDR3 DNA reads TGTGCCAGCAGCCAAGGTGGAGCGTCTAGCACAGATACGCAGTATTTT.

The chain carries TRBV12-3 or TRBV12-4 and TRBJ1-3; unclear D gene. Trimming left V 2 bases short and J 8 bases short, with 10 bases between. This CDR3 spans 13 amino acids. CDR3 in amino acids: CASSLPPGYTIYF. The CDR3 nucleotides read TGTGCCAGCAGTTTACCCCCGGGCTACACCATATATTTT.

The chain couples TRBV5-1 to TRBJ2-1; 7 nucleotides match TRBD2. V was pared by 4 bases and J by 2 bases, with 6 bases of the junction left unmatched. This CDR3 has 15 residues. Germline CDR1 is SGHRS and CDR2 is YFSETQ. CDR3 residues: CASSGSGLTYNEQFF. The DNA of the CDR3 is TGCGCCAGCAGCGGGTCGGGACTAACCTACAATGAGCAGTTCTTC.

The V gene is TRBV19, the J gene TRBJ1-4; 7 nucleotides align to TRBD1. Germline V CDR1 and CDR2: LNHDA, SQIVND (reference sequence). This CDR3 is built from 16 residues. Trimming removed 2 bases from V and 5 bases from J; junction bases left unmatched: 8. The CDR3 here is CASSISSGTANEKLFF. CDR3 sequence (DNA): TGTGCCAGTAGTATATCGTCCGGGACAGCGAATGAAAAACTGTTTTTT.

The gene calls are TRBV30 and TRBJ2-1; weak D call: TRBD2 (6 bases). The CDR3 has 17 residues. Looked up from germline, CDR1 is GTSNPN and CDR2 is SVGIG (reference sequence). Deletions cut 3 bases from V and 0 bases from J, with 18 bases between. In DNA, the CDR3 is TGTGCCTGGAGCGCCCTGGGGAGGACGAGCTCCTACAATGAGCAGTTCTTC. Its translation is CAWSALGRTSSYNEQFF.

The DNA for the CDR3 is TGTGCCAGCAGTTTTCAGGACAGGGCTGCAGATACGCAGTATTTT. Amino acids: CASSFQDRAADTQYF. This chain links TRBV12-3 or TRBV12-4 with TRBJ2-3; 8 nucleotides agree with TRBD1. The V segment lost 3 bases and the J segment 4 bases; nucleotides outside the gene matches: 6. CDR3 length: 15 residues.

CDR3 nucleotide sequence: TGCAGTGCTAGAGATCGTGAACTCGCGGAGCAGTACTTC. This sequence encodes CSARDRELAEQYF. The V call is TRBV20-1, the J call TRBJ2-7; D uncertain. This CDR3 region has 13 residues. Deletions cut 0 bases from V and 7 bases from J, with 13 bases between. CDR1 is DFQATT, CDR2 SNEGSKA, per germline (reference sequence).

This clonotype was recorded a few times. CDR3 sequence (DNA): TGCAGCGTCACTAGCGGGAGTATTCACCAGCAGTACTTC. Encoded protein: CSVTSGSIHQQYF. The V call is TRBV29-1, the J call TRBJ2-7, with 11 bases identical to TRBD2. The germline V gene encodes CDR1 SQVTM and CDR2 ANQGSEA. The CDR3 has 13 amino acids. V dropped 6 bases and J dropped 8; count of bases not matched to a gene: 9.

The chain has TRBV5-1 and TRBJ1-6, with D hard to call. Looked up from germline, CDR1 is SGHRS and CDR2 is YFSETQ. Between the trimmed V and J ends, which lost 4 bases and 3 bases, there was a span of 11 bases. The CDR3 extends over 15 amino acids. The chain's CDR3 is CASSRGDGYNSPLHF. CDR3 nucleotides: TGCGCCAGCAGCCGGGGAGACGGCTATAATTCACCCCTCCACTTT.

Judged by abundance, this clonotype is medium-sized (0.01 to 0.1%). V gene TRBV5-4 combines with J gene TRBJ1-1; no clear D. This CDR3 spans 15 amino acids. V was trimmed by 0 bases and J by 3 bases, leaving 12 bases between them. Germline assignment: CDR1 SGHNT and CDR2 YYREEE (reference sequence). CDR3 in DNA: TGTGCCAGCAGCTTGGAAAAGGCCTTTGACACTGAAGCTTTCTTT. This sequence encodes CASSLEKAFDTEAFF.

This clonotype has just one count. The chain joins TRBV20-1 to TRBJ1-1, with D possibly matching TRBD1 (6 bases). The CDR3 runs to 13 residues. With 6 bases removed from V and 1 base from J, the gap between germline ends came to 12 bases. Germline-derived CDR1 and CDR2 are DFQATT and SNEGSKA (reference sequence). Written as DNA, the CDR3 is TGCAGTGCCCCCGAACAGGGGAACACTGAAGCTTTCTTT. Translation: CSAPEQGNTEAFF.

The V gene is TRBV29-1, the J gene TRBJ2-1, with TRBD2 matching 7 bases. Germline CDR1 and CDR2: SQVTM and ANQGSEA. V was pared by 4 bases and J by 3 bases, with 0 bases of the junction left unmatched. The CDR3 runs to 12 residues. CDR3 DNA sequence: TGCAGCGTTGGGGGGGGCTACAATGAGCAGTTCTTC. This gives the protein CSVGGGYNEQFF.

The chain links TRBV6-5 to TRBJ1-1, with TRBD1 identical over 7 bases. This CDR3 spans 14 amino acids. V dropped 6 bases and J dropped 2; count of bases not matched to a gene: 6. Germline lookup yields CDR1 MNHEY and CDR2 SVGAGI. The CDR3 nucleotides read TGTGCCAGCAGGGCAGGGGGAGGAAACACTGAAGCTTTCTTT. Its translation is CASRAGGGNTEAFF.

The chain employs TRBV7-9 and TRBJ2-1; the D gene could be TRBD1 or TRBD2 (6 bases each). The germline CDR1 and CDR2 sequences are SEHNR and FQNEAQ (reference sequence). The CDR3 spans 14 residues. V lost 4 bases and J lost 6, with 13 bases in between. CDR3 nucleotide sequence: TGTGCCAGCAGCTCACCTGAGGGGGGCAATGAGCAGTTCTTC. Residues: CASSSPEGGNEQFF.

The chain is built from TRBV10-3 and TRBJ2-3, with D possibly matching TRBD2 (6 bases). The germline gives CDR1 ENHRY, CDR2 SYGVKD. The CDR3 totals 18 residues. The V end lost 3 bases, the J end lost 2 bases, and 21 bases lay between the germline ends. The CDR3 sequence: CAISEYKIGGKLTDTQYF. CDR3 bases: TGTGCCATCAGTGAATATAAAATCGGGGGTAAGCTCACAGATACGCAGTATTTT.

This clonotype has just one count. This chain uses TRBV6-2 or TRBV6-3 with TRBJ2-5, with 10 bases that match TRBD1. This CDR3 contains 19 residues. The V segment lost 2 bases and the J segment 3 bases; nucleotides outside the gene matches: 15. The germline gives CDR1 MNHEY, CDR2 SVGEGT. The CDR3 DNA sequence: TGTGCCAGCAGTTACGAAGCGGTTGGGACAGGGGAATCGAAAGAGACCCAGTACTTC. Amino acid sequence: CASSYEAVGTGESKETQYF.

This clonotype was detected ten times or more. This chain links TRBV5-1 with TRBJ2-2, with TRBD2 matching 11 bases. The trim removed 4 bases at V and 2 bases at J, leaving 4 bases unmatched. The CDR3 is made up of 16 amino acids. The germline gives CDR1 SGHRS, CDR2 YFSETQ. In DNA, the CDR3 is TGCGCCAGCAGCCAACTAGCGGGGGCTAACACCGGGGAGCTGTTTTTT. This gives the protein CASSQLAGANTGELFF.

The CDR3 region is CASIEGSTDTQYF. The CDR3 nucleotides read TGTGCCAGCATCGAGGGTAGCACAGATACGCAGTATTTT. The genes are TRBV12-3 or TRBV12-4 and TRBJ2-3, with D perhaps matching TRBD2 (5 bases). The CDR3 has 13 amino acids. Trimming stripped 7 bases from V and 0 bases from J, with 8 bases between.

In this sample, this clonotype turned up a few times. CDR3 bases: TGTGCCACCAGTGATTCTGGACTAGCGGGAAGCACAGATACGCAGTATTTT. Translating it yields CATSDSGLAGSTDTQYF. The genes are TRBV24-1 and TRBJ2-3; 12 bases match TRBD2. Losses at the gene ends were 2 bases for V and 0 bases for J; bases not matched to a gene: 2. The CDR3 sequence is 17 residues long. Germline lookup yields CDR1 KGHDR and CDR2 SFDVKD.